This TCR beta chain was found in a study of Ad26.COV2.S vaccination and SARS-CoV-2 variants (dated by TCRdb to 2020 to 2023). For context, the study as a whole: Donors in the vaccine arm were drawn from COV1001, a multicentre, randomized, double-blind, placebo-controlled phase I-IIa trial testing Ad26.COV2.S in healthy adults. Investigators did not know the trial group allocation while performing experiments and assessing outcomes. The TCR-sequenced set comprised approximately 32 samples: some 19 Ad26.COV2.S vaccine recipients, 5 placebo recipients and 8 SARS-CoV-2 convalescent individuals. Dosing of Ad26.COV2.S was intramuscular, at either 5x10^10 or 1x10^11 viral particles, delivered as one shot or as two shots spaced 56 days apart. TCRbeta repertoire sequencing was used to assess the specificity and breadth of SARS-CoV-2-reactive T cell receptors after Ad26.COV2.S vaccination. Trial participants were randomized into five groups of five: low-dose or high-dose Ad26.COV2.S given once or twice, or placebo on both occasions. What the work shows at the level of the full study, not this receptor alone: After vaccination, substantial breadth of spike-specific CD8+ and CD4+ T cell responses was reported. Comparable non-spike TCR breadth was observed between vaccine and placebo recipients, consistent with only spike being contained in the vaccine. The authors noted that total T cell responses may have been underestimated by the TCR breadth and depth analyses. The study was not powered to compare responses between vaccine doses or regimens. Higher spike-specific TCR breadth was observed in Ad26.COV2.S recipients than in placebo recipients (P = 0.0014).

Interpreted using the paper, the treatment or condition label stands for: around 19 received Ad26.COV2.S at low or high dose, single or two shots; about five received placebo; per-sample allocation not given. Repertoires of vaccine and placebo recipients were sequenced from samples taken on day 63 after the first injection. Between 29 July and 7 August 2020, Cohort 1b enrolled 25 adults aged 18-55 years at one site in Boston, USA. Ad26.COV2.S was a replication-incompetent adenovirus type 26 vector expressing a prefusion-stabilized SARS-CoV-2 spike protein from the original Wuhan strain. CDR1 and CDR2, looked up from the germline V gene, are SQVTM and ANQGSEA. Trimming takes 4 bases from V and 2 bases from J, and the germline ends sit 20 bases apart. Counted from cysteine to phenylalanine, this CDR3 has 16 amino acids. Only the CDR3 portion is preserved as DNA: 48 bases, with reading frame beginning at the first base.

The immunoSEQ Assay was used to sequence TCRbeta CDR3 regions. After extraction, genomic DNA underwent amplification by bias-controlled multiplex PCR, followed by high-throughput sequencing. In the paper's pipeline: To quantify the absolute abundance of every unique TCRbeta CDR3 region, sequences were collapsed and filtered. Usable DNA was measured by amplifying reference genes present in all nucleated cells, and TCRbeta template counts were normalized to that usable DNA to estimate T cell fraction. Repertoire TCRs were annotated as SARS-CoV-2-specific when V gene, CDR3 amino acid sequence and J gene were exactly matched to a known reactive TCR set. The reference SARS-CoV-2 TCR set was derived from MIRA and filtered for enrichment in COVID-19-positive ImmuneCODE repertoires, a step that removed public or cross-reactive TCRs. Using the MIRA antigens, annotated TCRs were further analysed by specific ORF or by position within an ORF. Breadth was defined as the number of annotated unique rearrangements divided by the total number of unique productive rearrangements, and depth was defined as the summed frequency of the annotated unique rearrangements. Two-sided Wilcoxon rank-sum tests were used to compare TCR breadth between groups. The source is immuneACCESS, and TCRdb retained only in-frame sequences with V and J called. Part of the clones is not carried over; for the studies checked, unresolved V genes explain less than half of this, and the remainder is unexplained. From that table come the V and J calls and clone size; the DNA was used to work out D and trimming. The sample data list about 400,000 clones, and around nine tenths of these were observed just once. The ten most abundant clones make up approximately 1.9% of the sample.

Of note for this clone: Its antigen remains undetermined. No per-base quality is available; no much larger clone lies one base away.

Recombination linked TRBV29-1 to TRBJ1-1; TRBD1 might be the D gene, on 6 matching bases. The clonotype was recovered from a person aged 18-65 years who received the Ad26.COV2.S COVID-19 vaccine or a placebo. Sequences were derived from peripheral blood, sampled in a trial of Ad26.COV2.S vaccine versus placebo. The CDR3 protein sequence reads: CSVGPLSWGQNTEAFF. Here is the DNA: TGCAGCGTTGGTCCCCTTTCTTGGGGGCAAAACACTGAAGCTTTCTTT.